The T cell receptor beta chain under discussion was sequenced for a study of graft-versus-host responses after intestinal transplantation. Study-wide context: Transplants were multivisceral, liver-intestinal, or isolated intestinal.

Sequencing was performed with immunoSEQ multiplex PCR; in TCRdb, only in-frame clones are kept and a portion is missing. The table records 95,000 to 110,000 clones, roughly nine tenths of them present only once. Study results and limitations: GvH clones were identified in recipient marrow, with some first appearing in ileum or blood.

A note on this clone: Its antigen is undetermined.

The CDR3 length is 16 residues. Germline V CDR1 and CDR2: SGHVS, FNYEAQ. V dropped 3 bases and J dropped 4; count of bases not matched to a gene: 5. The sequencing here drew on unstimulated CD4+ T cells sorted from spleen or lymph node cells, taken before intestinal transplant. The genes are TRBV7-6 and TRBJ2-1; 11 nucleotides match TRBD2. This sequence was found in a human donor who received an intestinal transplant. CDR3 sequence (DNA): TGTGCCAGCAGCTTCCTAGCGGGAGGACTTTACAATGAGCAGTTCTTC. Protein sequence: CASSFLAGGLYNEQFF.